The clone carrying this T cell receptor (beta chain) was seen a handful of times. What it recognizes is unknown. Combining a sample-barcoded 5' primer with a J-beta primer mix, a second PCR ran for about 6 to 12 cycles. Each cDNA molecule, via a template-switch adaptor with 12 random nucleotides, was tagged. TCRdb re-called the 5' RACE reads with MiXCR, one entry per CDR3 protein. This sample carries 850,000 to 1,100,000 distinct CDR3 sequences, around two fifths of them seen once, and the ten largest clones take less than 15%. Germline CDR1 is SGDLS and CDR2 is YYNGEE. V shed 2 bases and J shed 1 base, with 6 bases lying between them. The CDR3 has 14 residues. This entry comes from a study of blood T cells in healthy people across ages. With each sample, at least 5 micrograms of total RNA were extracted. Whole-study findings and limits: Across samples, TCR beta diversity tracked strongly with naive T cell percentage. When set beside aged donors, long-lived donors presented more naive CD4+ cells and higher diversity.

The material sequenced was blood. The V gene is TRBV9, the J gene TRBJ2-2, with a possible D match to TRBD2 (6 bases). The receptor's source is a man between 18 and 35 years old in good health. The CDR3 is CASSVSGNTGELFF. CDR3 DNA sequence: TGTGCCAGCAGCGTTAGCGGGAACACCGGGGAGCTGTTTTTT.